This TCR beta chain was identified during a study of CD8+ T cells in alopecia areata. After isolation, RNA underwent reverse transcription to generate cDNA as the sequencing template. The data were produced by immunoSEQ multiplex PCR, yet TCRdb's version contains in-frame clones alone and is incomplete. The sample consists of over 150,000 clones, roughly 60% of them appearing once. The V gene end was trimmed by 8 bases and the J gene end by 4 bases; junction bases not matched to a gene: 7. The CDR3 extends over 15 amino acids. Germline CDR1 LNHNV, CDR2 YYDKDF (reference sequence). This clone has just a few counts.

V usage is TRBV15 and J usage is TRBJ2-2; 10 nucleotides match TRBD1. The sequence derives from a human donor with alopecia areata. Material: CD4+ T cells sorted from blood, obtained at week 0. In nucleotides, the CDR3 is TGTGCCACCCGCAATGGGGACAGGGGCACCGGGGAGCTGTTTTTT. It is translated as CATRNGDRGTGELFF.